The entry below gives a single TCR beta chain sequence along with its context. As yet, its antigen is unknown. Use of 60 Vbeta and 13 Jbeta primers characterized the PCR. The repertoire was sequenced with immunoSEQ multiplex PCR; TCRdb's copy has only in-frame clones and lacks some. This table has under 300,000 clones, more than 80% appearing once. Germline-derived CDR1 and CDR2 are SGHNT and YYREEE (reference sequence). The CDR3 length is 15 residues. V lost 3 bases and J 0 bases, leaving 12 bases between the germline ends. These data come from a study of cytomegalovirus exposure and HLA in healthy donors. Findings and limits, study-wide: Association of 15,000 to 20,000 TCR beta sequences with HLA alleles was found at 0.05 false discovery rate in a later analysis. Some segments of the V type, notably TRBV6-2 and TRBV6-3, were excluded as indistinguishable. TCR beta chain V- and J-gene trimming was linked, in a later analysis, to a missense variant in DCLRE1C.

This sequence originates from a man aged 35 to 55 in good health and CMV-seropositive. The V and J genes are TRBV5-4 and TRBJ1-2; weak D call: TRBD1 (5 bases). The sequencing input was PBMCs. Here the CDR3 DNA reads TGTGCCAGCAGCTCAAACAGGTTCGCTAACTATGGCTACACCTTC. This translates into CASSSNRFANYGYTF.